This is a list of T cell receptor beta chains from one sample in a study of CD4 and CD8 cells across lung adenocarcinoma regions. TCRdb ran MiXCR on the PCR reads and lists one entry per CDR3 protein. The sample consists of some 20,000 distinct CDR3 sequences, roughly half of them appearing once. Material: CD8+ T cells from the center of a lung tumor. The receptors here all came from a female donor with lung adenocarcinoma. The CD4 and CD8 labels of this study may be unreliable. Both conserved end residues are part of each CDR3. The order of the fields is D gene, J gene, V gene, clone size, CDR3 DNA, CDR3 protein. A D gene is named only where the DNA matches it firmly. Clone sizes are given selectively: once, few, many, or a class where the clone is expanded.

D: .; J: TRBJ2-1; V: TRBV4-1; size: few; DNA: TGCGCCAGCAGCCCTGCCCGGGCGGGACCACCTGAGCAGTTCTTC; CDR3: CASSPARAGPPEQFF
D: .; J: TRBJ2-4; V: TRBV27; size: .; DNA: TGTGCCAGCAGGCCGGGGCTGGGAGCCACAGATACTCAGTACTTC; CDR3: CASRPGLGATDTQYF
D: TRBD2; J: TRBJ2-3; V: TRBV6-1; size: .; DNA: TGTGCCAGCGGTGCGGGGGGGTTAGCCAAAGATACGCAGTATTTT; CDR3: CASGAGGLAKDTQYF
D: .; J: TRBJ2-4; V: TRBV27; size: .; DNA: TGTGCCAGCAGTCTACGGTTACATGAGACTCAGTACTTC; CDR3: CASSLRLHETQYF
D: TRBD1; J: TRBJ2-7; V: TRBV6-1; size: .; DNA: TGTGCCAGCAGTGAAAGTCCGGGACAGTCCTACGAGCAGTACTTC; CDR3: CASSESPGQSYEQYF
D: .; J: TRBJ1-2; V: TRBV6-1; size: many; DNA: TGTGCCAGCAGTGCGCTTTTCGGTTATGGCTACACCTTC; CDR3: CASSALFGYGYTF
D: TRBD2; J: TRBJ2-1; V: TRBV6-1; size: .; DNA: TGTGCCAGCAGTGAATTTGGGGGAGGGCCTGGTACTTACAATGAGCAGTTCTTC; CDR3: CASSEFGGGPGTYNEQFF
D: TRBD1; J: TRBJ2-4; V: TRBV12-3/TRBV12-4; size: .; DNA: TGTGCCAGCAGTTTAGGAACCCGGGACAGGACTTTAGCCAAAAACATTCAGTACTTC; CDR3: CASSLGTRDRTLAKNIQYF
D: TRBD1; J: TRBJ2-3; V: TRBV5-8; size: .; DNA: TGTGCCAGCAGCTTGGGCCAGGGGGCGGGAGATACGCAGTATTTT; CDR3: CASSLGQGAGDTQYF
D: TRBD2; J: TRBJ2-5; V: TRBV7-2; size: .; DNA: TGTGCCAGCAGCTCGTCTAGCGGAGTACAAGAGACCCAGTACTTC; CDR3: CASSSSSGVQETQYF
D: .; J: TRBJ2-1; V: TRBV27; size: medium-sized; DNA: TGTGCCAGCAGTTTAGTATCGACCCGTGAGATGGGGGAGCAGTTCTTC; CDR3: CASSLVSTREMGEQFF
D: TRBD2; J: TRBJ2-1; V: TRBV6-5; size: .; DNA: TGTGCCAGCAGTTACGCCTCCCCCGGGGGGAGGCTAGCGGGAGGCAGGGATGAGCAGTTCTTC; CDR3: CASSYASPGGRLAGGRDEQFF
D: .; J: TRBJ2-1; V: TRBV27; size: medium-sized; DNA: TGTGCCAGCGGTTCAAAAAGCGGAGGGGGGAAGTTCTTC; CDR3: CASGSKSGGGKFF
D: .; J: TRBJ2-5; V: TRBV6-1; size: many; DNA: TGTGCCAGCAGGGAAAGTTGGCAGGGGAAGACCCAGTACTTC; CDR3: CASRESWQGKTQYF
D: .; J: TRBJ2-7; V: TRBV6-1; size: few; DNA: TGTGCCAGCAGTGCCCCGGCCCTAGACGAGCAGTACTTC; CDR3: CASSAPALDEQYF
D: TRBD1; J: TRBJ1-2; V: TRBV6-1; size: large; DNA: TGTGCCAGCAGGGACAGGGGAAATACTAACTATGGCTACACCTTC; CDR3: CASRDRGNTNYGYTF
D: TRBD1; J: TRBJ1-1; V: TRBV27; size: many; DNA: TGTGCCAGCAGTTCCCGACAGGGTCGAATCACTGAAGCTTTCTTT; CDR3: CASSSRQGRITEAFF
D: TRBD2; J: TRBJ2-3; V: TRBV6-5; size: .; DNA: TGTGCCAGCAGTTACTCGGGACTAGCGAGAACACACAACACAGATACGCGGTATTTT; CDR3: CASSYSGLARTHNTDTRYF
D: TRBD2; J: TRBJ2-2; V: TRBV4-2; size: .; DNA: TGTGCCAGCAGCCAATTAGCGGGAGTGAACACCGGGGAGCTGTTTTTT; CDR3: CASSQLAGVNTGELFF
D: TRBD2; J: TRBJ2-3; V: TRBV27; size: .; DNA: TGTGCCGGGGGTCCGGGGGGGCGCGACACAGATACGCAGTATTTT; CDR3: CAGGPGGRDTDTQYF
D: TRBD1; J: TRBJ1-2; V: TRBV3-1; size: .; DNA: TGTGCCAGCAGCACCGACGGGACAGGGGCTTACTATGGCTACACCTTC; CDR3: CASSTDGTGAYYGYTF
D: .; J: TRBJ2-4; V: TRBV6-1; size: .; DNA: TGTGGCAGCAGTGGGCTGTCCGACAAAAACATTCAGTACTTC; CDR3: CGSSGLSDKNIQYF
D: .; J: TRBJ2-2; V: TRBV4-2; size: .; DNA: TGTGCCAGCAGCCAAGAAAGTGGGAACACCGGGGAGCTGTTTTTT; CDR3: CASSQESGNTGELFF
D: .; J: TRBJ2-1; V: TRBV6-1; size: medium-sized; DNA: TGTGCCAGCAGTGAAGCGCTAGGAGACAGAGAGCAGTTCTTC; CDR3: CASSEALGDREQFF
D: .; J: TRBJ2-1; V: TRBV30; size: few; DNA: TGTGCCTGGAGTGATGACTCTTTAGTGGGGGCTGAGCAGTTCTTC; CDR3: CAWSDDSLVGAEQFF
D: .; J: TRBJ2-3; V: TRBV4-2; size: once; DNA: TGTGCCAGCAGCCAAGGGGGGCCGGGATGGGCAGATACGCAGTATTTT; CDR3: CASSQGGPGWADTQYF
D: TRBD2; J: TRBJ2-5; V: TRBV27; size: .; DNA: TGTGCGGGGAGCGGGGGCACAGACCAAGAGACCCAGTACTTC; CDR3: CAGSGGTDQETQYF
D: TRBD2; J: TRBJ2-1; V: TRBV6-4; size: .; DNA: TGTGCCAGCAGAACCATAGCGGGAGCCTACAATGAGCAGTTCTTC; CDR3: CASRTIAGAYNEQFF
D: .; J: TRBJ2-3; V: TRBV20-1; size: .; DNA: TGCAGTGCTCGTCCTCAGACAGATACGCAGTATTTT; CDR3: CSARPQTDTQYF